This entry describes one T cell receptor (beta chain). In germline, CDR1 is GTSNPN, CDR2 SVGIG (reference sequence). CDR3 size: 14 residues. V trimming: 3 bases; J trimming: 7 bases; junction bases outside the gene matches: 7. TCRdb's copy holds only in-frame clones and misses some; the assay was immunoSEQ multiplex PCR. Of some 200,000 clones listed, about 87% are singletons. Participant-given clinical history determined each cohort assignment. This specimen belongs to a study of blood T cell repertoires in COVID-19. On the study more broadly: From the United States, Italy and Spain came samples of acute and convalescent COVID-19. T cells, B-cell-depleted T cells, or PBMCs provided the cDNA or gDNA that served as material.

The sample was PBMCs or T cells enriched from blood (not recorded which). The rearrangement joins TRBV30 to TRBJ2-5, with 11 positions matching TRBD2. This receptor was identified in a man between 18 and 35 years old with acute COVID-19. In DNA, the CDR3 is TGTGCCTGGAGAGTAGCGGGAGGGCCGGGGACCCAGTACTTC. It is translated as CAWRVAGGPGTQYF. The complete variable domain, with remaining parts taken from reference TRBV30 and TRBJ2-5, reads SQTIHQWPATLVQPVGSPLSLECTVEGTSNPNLYWYRQAAGRGLQLLFYSVGIGQISSEVPQNLSASRPQDRQFILSSKKLLLSDSGFYLCAWRVAGGPGTQYFGPGTRLLVL.